The T cell receptor beta chain under discussion was sequenced for a study of technical replicates of blood from a handful of donors (dated by TCRdb to 2015 to 2018). The CDR3 sequence holds 14 residues, the cysteine and phenylalanine included. The sequence is cut down to CDR3 DNA, 42 bases in frame from base 1. The V end loses 1 base and the J end loses 9 bases, and a stretch of 13 bases separates them. CDR1 and CDR2, looked up from the germline V gene, are SGHTA and FQGNSA. The library was obtained by the immunoSEQ multiplex PCR assay. TCRdb limited this immuneACCESS table to in-frame rearrangements with V and J called. A share of clones is missing; checked studies link under half to unresolved V genes, and the rest is unexplained. The sample data list 90,000 to 100,000 clones, and about 95% of these were observed just once. The ten largest clones represent roughly 0.31% of the sample. As regards this clone: Its antigen is still unknown. Per-base quality was not reported, and no clone a single base away is much larger than it.

The source of this sequence is a human donor in good health. The V and J segments used are TRBV7-2 and TRBJ2-1; TRBD2 is perhaps the D gene, given 6 matching bases. Source material: T cells isolated from PBMCs. The nucleotide sequence is TGTGCCAGCAGCTTAGACGGGGAGGTCAGTGAGCAGTTCTTC. It encodes CASSLDGEVSEQFF.